The text below deals with one T cell receptor beta chain. This may arise from a read error, as a much more abundant clone is one base away. This record comes from a study of molecular identifiers for immune sequencing clone quantification. Sorted cell numbers of about 17,000 to 1,100,000, with 10%, 30% or 50% RNA, served as input for naive CD8 libraries. The authors sorted naive CD8 T cells as CD8+CD4-CCR7+CD45RA+. Methods described previously, with TCR primers listed, were used for bulk TCR libraries. TCRdb re-called the PCR reads through MiXCR, storing one row per CDR3 protein. The sample has about 98,000 distinct CDR3 sequences, about 35% seen once. The sequence came from a human donor in good health. Some libraries in this study had Jurkat cell RNA spiked in. Sequencing used naive CD8+ T cells from blood, with Jurkat cell RNA spiked in. The subset denotes: FACS-sorted CD8+CD4-CCR7+CD45RA+ naive T cells.

The CDR3 DNA is TGTGCCAGCAGCGCTGGACAGGGAAGCACAGATACGCAGTATTTT. This encodes CASSAGQGSTDTQYF. The chain combines TRBV7-9 with TRBJ2-3; 8 bases line up with TRBD1. The CDR3 loop spans 15 amino acids. V shed 5 bases and J 0 bases; nucleotides not matched to a gene: 4. Germline V gives CDR1 SEHNR, CDR2 FQNEAQ (reference sequence).